This T cell receptor (beta chain) was captured in a study of CD8 T cells in Susac syndrome. CDR3 size: 14 residues. Trimming at V came to 8 bases and at J to 3 bases, leaving 4 bases not matched to a gene. Germline V lookup: CDR1 MNHEY, CDR2 SMNVEV (reference sequence). Sequencing of TCR beta was performed on blood CD8+ T cells and on blood CD4+ T cells. Patients with stable or active relapsing-remitting disease, all of them treatment-naive, made up the multiple sclerosis controls. The RNA, about 0.45 to 1 ug, was put through reverse transcription using random hexamers. One entry per CDR3 protein, called by TCRdb with MiXCR from the immunoSEQ multiplex PCR reads. The table lists hundreds of thousands of distinct CDR3 sequences, approximately 89% of them singletons.

The genes are TRBV27 and TRBJ2-3, with 11 positions matching TRBD1. This TCR was sampled from a human donor with multiple sclerosis. Sequenced sample: CD8+ T cells from PBMCs. The CDR3 loop is CASGQGAGTDTQYF. CDR3 nucleotide sequence: TGTGCCAGCGGACAGGGGGCAGGAACAGATACGCAGTATTTT.